These 4 T cell receptor beta chains were sequenced from one sample in a study of blood T cell repertoires in COVID-19. The assay was immunoSEQ multiplex PCR, and TCRdb's table has in-frame clones only and misses some. This repertoire shows roughly 350,000 clones, around nine tenths found once; its top ten account for approximately 3.5%. Sequencing input: peripheral blood. Receptors were obtained from a woman in her late teens or twenties who had recovered from COVID-19.

The chain has TRBV3-1 (or the pseudogene TRBV3-2) and TRBJ2-7; 11 bases align to TRBD2. This CDR3 has 15 amino acids. Germline CDR1 and CDR2: LGHDT and YNNKEL (reference sequence). The trim removed 5 bases at V and 6 bases at J, leaving 9 bases unmatched. The CDR3 here is CASSYGTSGAFEQYV. The CDR3 bases are TGTGCCAGCAGCTATGGGACTAGCGGAGCTTTCGAGCAGTACGTC.

This clone appeared once. V gene TRBV3-1 (or the pseudogene TRBV3-2) combines with J gene TRBJ2-3; 9 bases line up with TRBD2. Losses at the gene ends were 0 bases for V and 4 bases for J; bases not matched to a gene: 2. Germline CDR1 is LGHDT and CDR2 is YNNKEL (reference sequence). The CDR3 totals 15 residues. CDR3 region: CASSQDSSGADTQYF. As DNA, the CDR3 is TGTGCCAGCAGCCAAGATTCTAGCGGGGCAGATACGCAGTATTTT.

V and J are TRBV5-6 and TRBJ2-3; D is undetermined. CDR1 is SGHDT and CDR2 is YYEEEE in the germline V gene. The V and J ends lost 2 bases and 0 bases respectively, with 4 bases between them. The CDR3 length is 13 residues. CDR3 nucleotide sequence: TGTGCCAGCAGCTTACTTAGCACAGATACGCAGTATTTT. Amino acids: CASSLLSTDTQYF.

This clone came up once. The gene calls are TRBV28 and TRBJ2-5; D possibly corresponds to TRBD2 (5 bases). In germline, CDR1 is MDHEN, CDR2 SYDVKM. V lost 6 bases, J lost 3 bases, and 11 bases lay in between. The CDR3 contains 13 residues. The CDR3 coding sequence is TGTGCCAGCAGGATACCCGGGGAAGAGACCCAGTACTTC. Protein sequence: CASRIPGEETQYF.